This paragraph covers one T cell receptor beta chain sequence. The junction differs from germline at one of its ends, possibly a read error. TCRdb keeps only in-frame clones here, not all; method: immunoSEQ multiplex PCR. Of roughly 230,000 clones in the sample, more than 75% were seen once. The data stem from a study of blood T cell repertoires in COVID-19. About the study: Some COVID-19 samples were acute and others convalescent; all came from the United States, Italy and Spain.

The CDR3 length is 15 residues. Germline assignment: CDR1 SSHAT and CDR2 FNYEAQ (reference sequence). The sequence derives from a man aged 30 to 39 in a cohort exposed to, infected with or recovered from COVID-19 (not recorded which). Sample: PBMCs or T cells enriched from blood (not recorded which). This sequence joins TRBV7-7 and TRBJ2-1, with D maybe TRBD2 (6 bases). The CDR3 sequence is CASSPFAGSYNEQFF. CDR3 coding DNA: TGTGCTAGCAGCCCCTTTGCGGGAAGCTACAATGAGCAGTTCTTC.